This T cell receptor beta chain was identified during a study of CD8 T cells in Susac syndrome. Study overall: There were Susac syndrome patients who were therapy-naive at blood draw, others on corticosteroids, and others on intravenous immunoglobulin alone.

Trimming shortened V by 3 bases and J by 9 bases, and 6 bases separated the two germline ends. The CDR3 is 12 amino acids. Random hexamers were used to reverse transcribe about 0.45 to 1 ug of RNA. The immunoSEQ assay covered 54 Vbeta and 13 Jbeta segments for CDR3. TCRdb redid the calling of the immunoSEQ multiplex PCR reads with MiXCR, one entry per CDR3 protein. The profile shows around 200,000 distinct CDR3 sequences, more than 90% of them singletons. This TCR derives from a human donor with Susac syndrome. Specimen: CD4+ T cells from PBMCs. This chain joins TRBV12-3 or TRBV12-4 and TRBJ1-6; tentatively, D is TRBD1 (5 bases). The CDR3 nucleotides read TGTGCCAGCAGTTTCCAGGGTTCACCCCTCCACTTT. This gives the protein CASSFQGSPLHF.